This T cell receptor (beta chain) emerged from a study of hypomethylating agent response in myelodysplastic syndrome. As for the study in general: TET2 mutation, the most common, occurred in about 45% of the 11 patients.

Sequencing was performed with immunoSEQ multiplex PCR; in TCRdb, only in-frame clones are kept and a portion is missing. The sample shows several thousand clones, around 84% of them seen only once. Regarding the study as a whole: Healthy controls were not age-matched to MDS patients, possibly affecting comparisons.

This CDR3 comprises 13 residues. Trimming shortened V by 8 bases and J by 0 bases, and 8 bases separated the two germline ends. The V gene's germline CDR1 is KGHSH and CDR2 LQKENI. About this clone itself: Its antigen remains unknown.

The TCR was taken from a human donor with myelodysplastic syndrome. The sequenced sample was bone marrow, obtained before or after starting hypomethylating agent treatment for myelodysplastic syndrome (not recorded which). The chain couples TRBV18 to TRBJ2-1; D call uncertain. The CDR3 bases are TGTGCCAGCGGACCCAGCTCCTACAATGAGCAGTTCTTC. It is translated as CASGPSSYNEQFF. Looking up the rest from reference TRBV18 and TRBJ2-1 gives the full variable domain: NAGVMQNPRHLVRRRGQEARLRCSPMKGHSHVYWYRQLPEEGLKFMVYLQKENIIDESGMPKERFSAEFPKEGPSILRIQQVVRGDSAAYFCASGPSSYNEQFFGPGTRLTVL.